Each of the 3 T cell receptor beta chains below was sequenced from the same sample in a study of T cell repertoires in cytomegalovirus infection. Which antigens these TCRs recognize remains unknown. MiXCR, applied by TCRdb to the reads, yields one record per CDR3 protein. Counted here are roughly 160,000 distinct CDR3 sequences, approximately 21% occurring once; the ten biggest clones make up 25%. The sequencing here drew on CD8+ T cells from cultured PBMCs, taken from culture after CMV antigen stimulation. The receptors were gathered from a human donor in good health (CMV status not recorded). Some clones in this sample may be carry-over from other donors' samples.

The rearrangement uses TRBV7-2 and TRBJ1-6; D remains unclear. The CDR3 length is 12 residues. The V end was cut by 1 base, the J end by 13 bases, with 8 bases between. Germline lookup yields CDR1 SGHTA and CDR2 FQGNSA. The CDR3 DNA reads TGTGCCAGCAGCTTAGGGAGAGTGCCCCTCCACTTT. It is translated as CASSLGRVPLHF.

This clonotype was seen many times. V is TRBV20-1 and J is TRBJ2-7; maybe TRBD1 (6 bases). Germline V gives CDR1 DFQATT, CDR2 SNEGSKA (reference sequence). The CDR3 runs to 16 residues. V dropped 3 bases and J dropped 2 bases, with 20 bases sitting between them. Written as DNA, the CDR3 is TGCAGTGCTAGGTACAGAACAGGGTTACTTACCTACGAGCAGTACTTC. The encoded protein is CSARYRTGLLTYEQYF.

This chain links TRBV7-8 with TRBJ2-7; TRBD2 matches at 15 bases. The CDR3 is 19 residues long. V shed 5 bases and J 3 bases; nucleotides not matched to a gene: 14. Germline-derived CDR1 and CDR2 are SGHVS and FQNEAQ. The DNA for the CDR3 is TGTGCCAGCAGCCGTGGGTTGGGGACTAGCGGGGGGACGGACTACGAGCAGTACTTC. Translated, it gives CASSRGLGTSGGTDYEQYF.